Below are 27 T cell receptor beta chains sequenced from a single sample in a study of prognosis after radiotherapy for stage I lung cancer. TCR beta CDR3 was amplified from genomic DNA by two-round multiplex PCR. Round one of PCR was performed, and it used primers specific to each TRBV and TRBJ gene. Using its own MiXCR run on the multiplex PCR reads, TCRdb lists one record per CDR3 protein. The sample gives about 12,000 distinct CDR3 sequences, roughly 52% of which show up once; around 20% is in the top ten. This specimen consisted of PBMCs, obtained before or after stereotactic body radiation therapy (not recorded which). Receptors were obtained from a donor over 45 with non-small cell lung cancer.

By sample fraction, this clonotype is medium-sized (0.01 to 0.1%). This chain links TRBV18 with TRBJ1-1; D remains ambiguous. Germline CDR1 and CDR2: KGHSH and LQKENI. The CDR3 totals 13 residues. V was trimmed by 6 bases and J by 5 bases, leaving 13 bases between them. In DNA form, the CDR3 reads TGTGCCAGCTCGGCCGTCCCCGAGACTGAAGCTTTCTTT. This translates into CASSAVPETEAFF.

This clonotype appeared a single time. The chain has TRBV27 and TRBJ2-7; 10 bases fit TRBD2. This CDR3 contains 17 residues. V gave up 9 bases and J gave up 7 bases; unmatched junction bases: 21. The germline V gene has CDR1 MNHEY and CDR2 SMNVEV (reference sequence). The DNA of the CDR3 is TGTGCCAGAAGGGCCTTCGGGGTAGCGGGGGGTCCTGGGGAGCAGTACTTC. Protein product: CARRAFGVAGGPGEQYF.

By share, this clonotype counts as medium-sized. V gene TRBV28 combines with J gene TRBJ1-2, with 9 positions matching TRBD1. This CDR3 comprises 14 residues. V shed 6 bases, J shed 1 base, and the junction held 3 bases outside the gene matches. Germline lookup yields CDR1 MDHEN and CDR2 SYDVKM. As DNA, the CDR3 is TGTGCCAGCAGGACGACAGGGGGTAACTATGGCTACACCTTC. Protein: CASRTTGGNYGYTF.

In its sample, this clonotype was seen a few times. The rearrangement links TRBV5-5 to TRBJ1-4; D is uncertain. Trimming cost V 3 bases and J 4 bases, with 10 bases left between them. The length of the CDR3 is 14 residues. Germline CDR1 is SGHKS and CDR2 is YYEKEE (reference sequence). The CDR3 loop reads CASSYSGDNEKLFF. The CDR3 bases are TGTGCCAGCAGCTACAGCGGGGATAATGAAAAACTGTTTTTT.

The chain uses TRBV19 and TRBJ1-2; D perhaps matches TRBD1 (5 bases). The CDR3 runs 13 residues. Trimming left V 6 bases short and J 6 bases short, with 14 bases between. Germline CDR1 is LNHDA and CDR2 is SQIVND (reference sequence). The CDR3 region is CASRLQGWDGYTF. For the CDR3, the DNA is TGTGCCAGTAGACTTCAGGGATGGGATGGCTACACCTTC.

The chain uses TRBV20-1 and TRBJ1-5; D possibly corresponds to TRBD1 (6 bases). Germline values: CDR1 DFQATT, CDR2 SNEGSKA (reference sequence). The CDR3 spans 15 residues. V was clipped by 0 bases and J by 6 bases, with 15 bases between them. For the CDR3, the DNA is TGCAGTGCTAGAGAGTCAGGGGAGAGGAGTCAGCCCCAGCATTTT. Protein sequence: CSARESGERSQPQHF.

V usage is TRBV7-2 and J usage is TRBJ1-4; no reliable D call. The CDR3 is 14 amino acids. Trimming pared 5 bases from V and 4 bases from J, leaving 11 bases between. CDR1 and CDR2 (germline): SGHTA, FQGNSA. This CDR3 is CASSARSGNEKLFF. For the CDR3, the DNA is TGTGCCAGCAGCGCCAGGTCGGGTAATGAAAAACTGTTTTTT.

There are many counts of this clonotype. The chain recombines TRBV5-4 with TRBJ2-6; TRBD1 matches 9 bases. Per germline, CDR1 SGHNT and CDR2 YYREEE (reference sequence). The CDR3 has 19 amino acids. J was trimmed by 3 bases and V by 4 bases; bases with no gene match: 14. The CDR3 region is CASSPKNGQGLGGANVLTF. For the CDR3, the DNA is TGTGCCAGCAGCCCCAAGAACGGACAGGGGTTGGGTGGGGCCAACGTCCTGACTTTC.

This clonotype is labeled as medium-sized. The chain uses TRBV6-5 and TRBJ1-5, with a possible D match to TRBD1 (5 bases). V was trimmed by 4 bases and J by 7 bases, leaving 17 bases between them. Per germline, CDR1 MNHEY and CDR2 SVGAGI. The CDR3 extends over 15 amino acids. The CDR3 spells CASSLTGGGDQPQHF. The CDR3 bases are TGTGCCAGCAGTTTAACCGGTGGGGGAGACCAGCCCCAGCATTTT.

This clonotype is judged medium-sized. The chain recombines TRBV6-1 with TRBJ1-2; no reliable D call. Germline values: CDR1 MNHNS, CDR2 SASEGT. The V and J ends lost 3 bases and 10 bases respectively, with 9 bases between them. The length of the CDR3 is 11 residues. The CDR3: CASSDVNIYTF. The DNA of the CDR3 is TGTGCCAGCAGTGATGTTAACATCTACACCTTC.

In the case of this clonotype: A read error is likely here: a far larger clone is one base away. The chain uses TRBV11-3 and TRBJ2-7; no definite D call. Trimming removed 5 bases at V and 7 bases at J, with 21 bases between. The CDR3 spans 15 residues. Looked up from germline, CDR1 is SGHNT and CDR2 is YENEEA. This chain's CDR3 is CASSPLGGAYNEQYF. CDR3 nucleotide sequence: TGTGCCAGCAGCCCACTGGGTGGCGCCTACAATGAGCAGTACTTC.

The V call is TRBV19, the J call TRBJ2-1; D unclear. Deletions cut 6 bases from V and 7 bases from J, with 16 bases between. Germline CDR1 and CDR2: LNHDA and SQIVND (reference sequence). This CDR3 contains 14 residues. In DNA form, the CDR3 reads TGTGCCAGTAGCATTGCCCCCCAGGCGAATGAGCAGTTCTTC. Protein: CASSIAPQANEQFF.

Note on this clonotype: The likely explanation is a read error, given a far larger clone one base away. The chain carries TRBV6-4 and TRBJ2-1, with 11 bases matching TRBD2. CDR1 is MRHNA and CDR2 is SNTAGT in the germline V gene. Trimming at V came to 5 bases and at J to 3 bases, leaving 9 bases not matched to a gene. The CDR3 sequence is 17 residues long. CDR3 in amino acids: CASSQQIAGGYYNEQFF. CDR3 in DNA: TGTGCCAGCAGTCAACAAATAGCGGGAGGGTACTACAATGAGCAGTTCTTC.

The chain combines TRBV7-3 with TRBJ2-1; 12 positions agree with TRBD2. The germline V gene encodes CDR1 SGHTA and CDR2 FQGTGA. V lost 6 bases to trimming and J lost 4 bases; unmatched junction nucleotides: 10. CDR3 length equals 17 residues. The CDR3 DNA reads as TGTGCCAGCAGGAACACGGGACTAGCGGGCGTATACAATGAGCAGTTCTTC. Protein: CASRNTGLAGVYNEQFF.

By frequency in the sample, this clonotype is medium-sized. The chain joins TRBV12-3 or TRBV12-4 to TRBJ1-5, with D hard to call. CDR3 length: 14 amino acids. Trimming took 4 bases from V and 2 from J, leaving 9 bases between them. The CDR3 region is CASSSGIGNQPQHF. The CDR3 DNA reads TGTGCCAGCAGTTCGGGGATCGGCAATCAGCCCCAGCATTTT.

This clonotype was counted many times. The chain uses TRBV7-9 and TRBJ2-7; 7 nucleotides align to TRBD2. J gave up 7 bases and V 7 bases, and 10 bases lay outside the gene matches. CDR1 is SEHNR, CDR2 FQNEAQ, per germline (reference sequence). The length of the CDR3 is 13 residues. This CDR3 is CASKAGPAEEQYF. DNA for the CDR3: TGTGCCAGCAAAGCGGGGCCCGCTGAAGAGCAGTACTTC.

The J gene is TRBJ2-5, the V gene TRBV6-2 or TRBV6-3, with D possibly being TRBD1 or TRBD2 (5 bases each). This CDR3 has 14 residues. Germline V gene data show CDR1 as MNHEY and CDR2 as SVGEGT. Between the trimmed V and J ends, which lost 6 bases and 1 base, there was a span of 12 bases. CDR3 in DNA: TGTGCCAGCAGCTGGGGACGGCGCCAAGAGACCCAGTACTTC. Translating it yields CASSWGRRQETQYF.

There are a few counts of this clonotype. The rearrangement links TRBV5-1 to TRBJ2-7; 10 nucleotides agree with TRBD1. V lost 3 bases, J lost 6 bases, and 6 bases stayed unmatched. This CDR3 comprises 14 residues. CDR1 is SGHRS, CDR2 YFSETQ, per germline. The CDR3 here is CASSSTGTGAEQYF. CDR3 coding DNA: TGCGCCAGCAGCTCCACCGGGACAGGGGCCGAGCAGTACTTC. Using reference TRBV5-1 and TRBJ2-7 for the parts outside the CDR3, the full variable domain is KAGVTQTPRYLIKTRGQQVTLSCSPISGHRSVSWYQQTPGQGLQFLFEYFSETQRNKGNFPGRFSGRQFSNSRSEMNVSTLELGDSALYLCASSSTGTGAEQYFGPGTRLTVT.

This clonotype has at least ten counts. Since a much larger clone is just one base distant, this may be a read error. The J gene is TRBJ2-7, the V gene TRBV6-1; the match to TRBD2 covers 11 bases. The CDR3 totals 13 residues. V lost 11 bases, J lost 5 bases, and 8 bases stayed unmatched. CDR1 is MNHNS and CDR2 is SASEGT in the germline V gene. The CDR3 reads CASTSGSTNEQYF. The CDR3 bases are TGTGCCTCAACTAGCGGGAGTACCAACGAGCAGTACTTC.

This clonotype is classed as medium-sized (0.01 to 0.1%). The V and J genes are TRBV3-1 and TRBJ2-7; 8 bases fit TRBD1. CDR3 length: 16 amino acids. J was trimmed by 7 bases and V by 0 bases; bases with no gene match: 11. The germline gives CDR1 LGHDT, CDR2 YNNKEL (reference sequence). The CDR3 DNA is TGTGCCAGCAGCCAAGAGGCAGGGGGCCTCGTCTGGGAGCAGTACTTC. Amino acid sequence: CASSQEAGGLVWEQYF.

This clonotype was detected many times. The rearrangement joins TRBV15 to TRBJ2-1, with D perhaps matching TRBD1 (6 bases). The CDR3 is made up of 15 amino acids. Germline V lookup: CDR1 LNHNV, CDR2 YYDKDF (reference sequence). V lost 2 bases to trimming and J lost 4 bases, with 12 bases between them. CDR3 region: CATSRRQDVYNEQFF. In DNA, the CDR3 is TGTGCCACCAGCAGAAGACAGGATGTTTACAATGAGCAGTTCTTC.

At least ten counts were recorded for this clonotype. The chain combines TRBV14 with TRBJ2-2; D is unclear. CDR1 and CDR2 from the germline V gene are SGHDN and FVKESK. V gave up 0 bases and J gave up 3 bases, with 5 bases separating them. CDR3 length: 14 residues. The DNA for the CDR3 is TGTGCCAGCAGCCAAGATCCGGACACCGGGGAGCTGTTTTTT. It translates to CASSQDPDTGELFF. The whole variable domain, remainder taken from reference TRBV14 and TRBJ2-2, is EAGVTQFPSHSVIEKGQTVTLRCDPISGHDNLYWYRRVMGKEIKFLLHFVKESKQDESGMPNNRFLAERTGGTYSTLKVQPAELEDSGVYFCASSQDPDTGELFFGEGSRLTVL.

DNA of the CDR3: TGTGCCAGTAGAGAGGTCACCCGAGAAAAAACATATGAAGCTTTCTTT. It codes for CASREVTREKTYEAFF. V usage is TRBV19 and J usage is TRBJ1-1; D not resolved. Germline assignment: CDR1 LNHDA and CDR2 SQIVND (reference sequence). V lost 6 bases and J 7 bases, leaving 24 bases between the germline ends. CDR3 length: 16 residues.

This clonotype was detected a few times. The junction does not match germline at one end; this may be a read error. This chain uses TRBV6-9 with TRBJ2-2, with 12 bases fitting TRBD2. CDR3 length: 19 amino acids. Looked up from germline, CDR1 is MNHGY and CDR2 is SVAAGI. The CDR3 loop reads CASSYFGLAGGPDTVELFF. The DNA of the CDR3 is TGTGCCAGCAGTTACTTTGGTCTAGCGGGAGGGCCGGACACCGTGGAGCTGTTTTTT.

V and J are TRBV27 and TRBJ1-4; no reliable D call. This CDR3 contains 15 residues. Germline V lookup: CDR1 MNHEY, CDR2 SMNVEV (reference sequence). V was trimmed by 2 bases and J by 0 bases, leaving 7 bases between them. The CDR3 region is CASSLIDATNEKLFF. CDR3 in DNA: TGTGCCAGCAGTTTAATCGATGCAACTAATGAAAAACTGTTTTTT.

The chain links TRBV3-1 to TRBJ1-1, with D unresolved. V lost 3 bases and J lost 1, with 9 bases in between. This CDR3 spans 14 amino acids. Germline V gene sequence: CDR1 LGHDT, CDR2 YNNKEL (reference sequence). The CDR3 coding sequence is TGTGCCAGCAGCCATAGAGGAGAGAACACTGAAGCTTTCTTT. Its protein product is CASSHRGENTEAFF. The full variable domain, its missing parts supplied by reference TRBV3-1 and TRBJ1-1, is DTAVSQTPKYLVTQMGNDKSIKCEQNLGHDTMYWYKQDSKKFLKIMFSYNNKELIINETVPNRFSPKSPDKAHLNLHINSLELGDSAVYFCASSHRGENTEAFFGQGTRLTVV.

V gene TRBV28 combines with J gene TRBJ1-5, with a possible D match to TRBD1 (5 bases). The V gene lost 5 bases and the J gene lost 5 bases, with 10 bases spanning the gap. CDR1 MDHEN and CDR2 SYDVKM come from the germline V gene. The CDR3 spans 13 residues. The CDR3 spells CASSLLGDQPQHF. The CDR3 region has the DNA TGTGCCAGCAGTCTCCTAGGGGATCAGCCCCAGCATTTT.